This TCR beta chain was sequenced in a study of cytomegalovirus exposure and HLA in healthy donors. General observations from the study: Several of the most significant clusters appeared linked to common viral pathogens, based on a later analysis.

As for this clone: Its antigen is not identified.

Germline lookup yields CDR1 MNHEY and CDR2 SMNVEV (reference sequence). V was pared by 4 bases and J by 1 base, with 13 bases of the junction left unmatched. This CDR3 has 19 amino acids. The study ran its PCR with 60 Vbeta and 13 Jbeta primers. Repertoires were generated with immunoSEQ multiplex PCR, while TCRdb's copy carries only in-frame clones and drops some. The repertoire includes under 200,000 clones, around 63% of them detected once, and roughly 4.1% sits in the top ten. The V call is TRBV27, the J call TRBJ1-6; 7 bases map to TRBD1. The receptor was isolated from a woman aged 18 to 35 in good health and CMV-seropositive. The sample taken for sequencing was PBMCs. The CDR3 region has the DNA TGTGCCAGCAGTTCAGGGGTGGCAGGGGGTATTTCCTATAATTCACCCCTCCACTTT. Translated: CASSSGVAGGISYNSPLHF.